This T cell receptor beta chain was profiled in a study of blood T cell repertoires in COVID-19 (dated by TCRdb to 2018 to 2021). About the full investigation: Samples from collaborators originated in the United States, Italy and Spain and spanned both the acute and convalescent phases of COVID-19. The material from the prospective study consisted of cDNA or gDNA derived from T cells, B-cell-depleted T cells, or PBMCs. Subjects who had been exposed to COVID-19, were actively infected with it, or had recovered from it provided the deeply sampled blood TCRbeta repertoires that made up the dataset. A freely available public database, intended as a resource for researchers studying the immune response to SARS-CoV-2, is where the repertoires were released. Samples were obtained from the ongoing ImmuneRACE study (first 160 participants) and from over a thousand subjects provided by 6 global collaborators. The sample metadata nearly always contained a de-identified subject ID, COVID-19 status, age in years and sex. Where available, HLA class I and class II types were obtained from metadata supplied by the sample provider rather than from assay-based typing.

TCRbeta CDR3 regions were amplified from genomic DNA using the immunoSEQ Assay, a bias-controlled multiplex PCR. The original methods were these. Within the assay, amplification of reference gene primers was used to estimate how many nucleated cells each sample contained. To quantify the absolute abundance of each unique TCRbeta CDR3 rearrangement, sequence reads were collapsed and filtered. For each sample, productive Simpson clonality was calculated as the square root of Simpson's diversity index across productive rearrangements. Not all clones reach the TCRdb copy of this immuneACCESS table, which keeps in-frame sequences only. Checked studies attribute under half of the gap to unresolved V genes and leave the rest unexplained. The V and J calls and clone size were taken over from that table, and D and trimming were inferred from the DNA. For this sample there are roughly 16,000 clones; about 89% appear just once. 10% of the sample comes from the top ten.

About this clone itself: Its antigen has not been determined. One base away there is no much larger clone; base qualities are not given.

Collaborating institutions collected whole blood in K2EDTA tubes following their own protocols. For TCRbeta analysis, collaborators shipped samples in one of three forms: frozen whole blood, isolated PBMCs, or DNA extracted from either of those sample types. The full study reports these points: How much clinical and demographic metadata was included differed by source and by participant, and the metadata was provided uncurated.

This TCR was recovered from a man older than 75 with acute or convalescent COVID-19. Sequenced input: peripheral blood.

The DNA sequence follows: TGCGCCAGCAGCCAAGACGAGGGATATCAGCCCCAGCATTTT. Translated, this gives CASSQDEGYQPQHF. The rearrangement joined TRBV4-1 to TRBJ1-5; the D gene cannot be named for sure. The CDR1 and CDR2 encoded by the germline V gene are MGHRA and YSYEKL. The CDR3 runs 14 residues from the cysteine to the phenylalanine. Only the CDR3 part of the read is kept: 42 bases, read in frame from the first base. V drops 0 bases and J drops 5 bases, leaving 8 bases in between.